The T cell receptor (beta chain) under discussion was sequenced for a study of beta chain features in type 1 diabetes. CDR3 length: 14 residues. Germline V gene data show CDR1 as LGHNA and CDR2 as YSLEER. With 2 bases clipped from V and 6 bases from J, the junction kept 5 bases outside the gene matches. Only a few counts were recorded for this clone. Expressed TCRB transcripts were sequenced because the entire RNA isolate underwent reverse transcription. Naive, central memory and regulatory T cell samples yielded about 3.9 million reads on average. Assay: immunoSEQ multiplex PCR; the TCRdb copy retains only in-frame clones and omits some. Here the sample spans around 350,000 clones, around 12% being singletons.

This chain uses TRBV4-3 with TRBJ2-7, with 9 bases aligning to TRBD1. What was sequenced was naive CD4+ T cells from blood. This receptor was obtained from a man aged 18 to 29 in good health. CDR3 residues: CASSQRDRVSEQYF. The CDR3 region has the DNA TGCGCCAGCAGCCAAAGGGACAGGGTCAGCGAGCAGTACTTC.